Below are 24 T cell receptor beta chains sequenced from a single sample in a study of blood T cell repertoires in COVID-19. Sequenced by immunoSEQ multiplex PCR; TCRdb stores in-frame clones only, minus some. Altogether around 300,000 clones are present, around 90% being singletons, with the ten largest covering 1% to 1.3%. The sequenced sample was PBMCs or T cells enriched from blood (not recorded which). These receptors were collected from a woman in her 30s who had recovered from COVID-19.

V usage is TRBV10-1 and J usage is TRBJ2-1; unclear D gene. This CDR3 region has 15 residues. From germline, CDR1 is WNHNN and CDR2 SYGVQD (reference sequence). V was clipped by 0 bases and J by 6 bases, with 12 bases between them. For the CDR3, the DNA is TGCGCCAGCAGTGAGTCGGTAGTACAGTCCAATGAGCAGTTCTTC. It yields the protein CASSESVVQSNEQFF.

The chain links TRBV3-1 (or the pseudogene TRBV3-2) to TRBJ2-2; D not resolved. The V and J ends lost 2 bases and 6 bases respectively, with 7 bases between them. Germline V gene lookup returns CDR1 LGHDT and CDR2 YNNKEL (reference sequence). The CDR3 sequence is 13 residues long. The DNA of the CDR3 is TGTGCCAGCAGCCAAACTCATGCCGGGGAGCTGTTTTTT. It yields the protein CASSQTHAGELFF.

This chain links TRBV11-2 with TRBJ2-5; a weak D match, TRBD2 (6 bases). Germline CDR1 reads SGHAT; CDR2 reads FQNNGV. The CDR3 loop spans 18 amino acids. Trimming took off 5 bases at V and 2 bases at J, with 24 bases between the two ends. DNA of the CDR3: TGTGCCAGCAGCACGGTCCGGGACTTCCCCAGACCTCAAGAGACCCAGTACTTC. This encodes CASSTVRDFPRPQETQYF.

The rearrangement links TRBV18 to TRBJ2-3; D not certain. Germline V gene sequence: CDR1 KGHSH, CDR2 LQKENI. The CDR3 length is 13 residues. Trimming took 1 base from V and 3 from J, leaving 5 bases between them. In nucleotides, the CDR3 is TGTGCCAGCTCACCACTAGAGACAGATACGCAGTATTTT. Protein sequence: CASSPLETDTQYF.

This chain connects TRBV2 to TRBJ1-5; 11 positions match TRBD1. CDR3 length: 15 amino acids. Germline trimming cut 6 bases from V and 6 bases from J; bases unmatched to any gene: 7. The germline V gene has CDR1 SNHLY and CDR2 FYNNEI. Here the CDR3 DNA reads TGTGCCAGCAGAGCCGGGACAGGGGGTTCTCAGCCCCAGCATTTT. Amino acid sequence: CASRAGTGGSQPQHF.

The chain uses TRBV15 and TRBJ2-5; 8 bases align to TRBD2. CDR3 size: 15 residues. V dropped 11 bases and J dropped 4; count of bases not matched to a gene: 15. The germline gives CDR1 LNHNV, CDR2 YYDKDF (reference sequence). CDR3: CASIGGRRIRETQYF. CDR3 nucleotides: TGTGCCTCCATCGGCGGGAGGCGAATTCGAGAGACCCAGTACTTC.

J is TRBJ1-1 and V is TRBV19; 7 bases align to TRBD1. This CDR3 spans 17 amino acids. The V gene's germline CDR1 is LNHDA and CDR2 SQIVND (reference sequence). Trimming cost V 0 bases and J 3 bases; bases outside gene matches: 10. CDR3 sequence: CASSIDPPGTDDTEAFF. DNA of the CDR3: TGTGCCAGTAGTATAGACCCTCCCGGGACAGATGACACTGAAGCTTTCTTT. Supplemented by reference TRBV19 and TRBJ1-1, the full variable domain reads DGGITQSPKYLFRKEGQNVTLSCEQNLNHDAMYWYRQDPGQGLRLIYYSQIVNDFQKGDIAEGYSVSREKKESFPLTVTSAQKNPTAFYLCASSIDPPGTDDTEAFFGQGTRLTVV.

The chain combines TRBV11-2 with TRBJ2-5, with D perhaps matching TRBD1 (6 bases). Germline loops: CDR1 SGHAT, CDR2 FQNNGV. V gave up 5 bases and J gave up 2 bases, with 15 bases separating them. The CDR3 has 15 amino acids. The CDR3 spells CASSKQGHLQETQYF. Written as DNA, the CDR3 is TGTGCCAGCAGCAAACAGGGACATTTACAAGAGACCCAGTACTTC.

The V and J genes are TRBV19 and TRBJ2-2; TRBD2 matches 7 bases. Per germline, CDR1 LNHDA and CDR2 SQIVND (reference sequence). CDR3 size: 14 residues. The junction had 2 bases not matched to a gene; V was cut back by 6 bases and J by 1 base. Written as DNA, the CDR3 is TGTGCCAGTAGACCGGGGGGGAACACCGGGGAGCTGTTTTTT. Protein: CASRPGGNTGELFF.

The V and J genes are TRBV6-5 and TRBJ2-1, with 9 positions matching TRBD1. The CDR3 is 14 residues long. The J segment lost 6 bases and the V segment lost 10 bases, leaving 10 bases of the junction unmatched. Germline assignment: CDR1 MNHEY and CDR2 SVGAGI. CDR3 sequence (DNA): TGTGCCACCCTCTACAGACAGGGGGGCAATGAGCAGTTCTTC. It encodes CATLYRQGGNEQFF.

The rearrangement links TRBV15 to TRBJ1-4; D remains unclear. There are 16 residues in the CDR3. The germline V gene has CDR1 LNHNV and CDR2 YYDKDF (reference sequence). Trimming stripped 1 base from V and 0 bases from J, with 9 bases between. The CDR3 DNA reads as TGTGCCACCAGCAGAGTGGGTGCGGCAACTAATGAAAAACTGTTTTTT. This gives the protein CATSRVGAATNEKLFF.

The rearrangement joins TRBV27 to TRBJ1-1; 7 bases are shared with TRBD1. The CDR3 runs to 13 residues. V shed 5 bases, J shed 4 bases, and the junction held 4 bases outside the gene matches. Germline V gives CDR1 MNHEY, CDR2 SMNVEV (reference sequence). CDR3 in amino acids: CASSGQAPTEAFF. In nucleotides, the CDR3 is TGTGCCAGCAGTGGACAGGCACCCACTGAAGCTTTCTTT.

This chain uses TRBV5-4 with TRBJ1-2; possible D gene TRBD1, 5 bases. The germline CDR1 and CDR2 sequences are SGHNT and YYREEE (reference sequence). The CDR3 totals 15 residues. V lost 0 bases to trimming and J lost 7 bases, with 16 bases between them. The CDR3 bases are TGTGCCAGCAGCTTGGTTGGGGGGGTGACGGGTGGCTACACCTTC. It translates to CASSLVGGVTGGYTF.

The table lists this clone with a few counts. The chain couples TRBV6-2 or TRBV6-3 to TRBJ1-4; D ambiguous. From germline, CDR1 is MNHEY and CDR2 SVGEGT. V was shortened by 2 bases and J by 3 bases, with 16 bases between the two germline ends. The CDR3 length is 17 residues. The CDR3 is CASSYPRPGIANEKLFF. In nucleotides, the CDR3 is TGTGCCAGCAGTTACCCCCGGCCGGGGATCGCTAATGAAAAACTGTTTTTT.

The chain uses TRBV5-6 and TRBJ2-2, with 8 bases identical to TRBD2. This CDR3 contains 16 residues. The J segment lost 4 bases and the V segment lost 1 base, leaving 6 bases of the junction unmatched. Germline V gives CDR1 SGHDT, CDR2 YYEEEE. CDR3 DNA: TGTGCCAGCAGCTTGTACGGCGGGAGGACCACCGGGGAGCTGTTTTTT. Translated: CASSLYGGRTTGELFF.

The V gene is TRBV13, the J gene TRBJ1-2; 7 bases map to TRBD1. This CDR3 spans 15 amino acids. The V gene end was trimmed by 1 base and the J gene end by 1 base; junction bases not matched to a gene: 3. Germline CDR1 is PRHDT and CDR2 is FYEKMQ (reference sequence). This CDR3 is CASSLVQGVNYGYTF. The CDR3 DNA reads TGTGCCAGCAGCTTAGTTCAGGGGGTTAACTATGGCTACACCTTC.

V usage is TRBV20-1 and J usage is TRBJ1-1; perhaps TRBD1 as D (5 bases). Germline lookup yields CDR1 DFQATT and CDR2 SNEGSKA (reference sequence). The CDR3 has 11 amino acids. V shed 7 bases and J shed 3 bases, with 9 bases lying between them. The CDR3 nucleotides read TGCAGTGGCAGGGAGGACACTGAAGCTTTCTTT. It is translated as CSGREDTEAFF.

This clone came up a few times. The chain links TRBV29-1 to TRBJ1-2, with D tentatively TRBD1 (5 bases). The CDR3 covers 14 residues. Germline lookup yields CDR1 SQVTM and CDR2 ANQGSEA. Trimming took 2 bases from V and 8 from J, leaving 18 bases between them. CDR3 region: CSVEWWQGKDGYTF. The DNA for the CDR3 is TGCAGCGTTGAATGGTGGCAGGGTAAGGACGGCTACACCTTC.

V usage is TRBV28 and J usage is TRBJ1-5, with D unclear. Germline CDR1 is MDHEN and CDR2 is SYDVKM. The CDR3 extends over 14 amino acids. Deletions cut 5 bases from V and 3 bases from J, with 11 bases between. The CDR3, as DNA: TGTGCCAGCAGTCTCCCCGGGGACAATCAGCCCCAGCATTTT. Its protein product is CASSLPGDNQPQHF.

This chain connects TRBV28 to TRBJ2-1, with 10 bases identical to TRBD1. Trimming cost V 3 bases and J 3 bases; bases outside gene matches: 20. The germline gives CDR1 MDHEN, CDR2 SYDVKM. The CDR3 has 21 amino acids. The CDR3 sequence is CASSFAPGQGKPVGIYNEQFF. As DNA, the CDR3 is TGTGCCAGCAGTTTTGCCCCGGGACAGGGGAAACCGGTGGGGATCTACAATGAGCAGTTCTTC.

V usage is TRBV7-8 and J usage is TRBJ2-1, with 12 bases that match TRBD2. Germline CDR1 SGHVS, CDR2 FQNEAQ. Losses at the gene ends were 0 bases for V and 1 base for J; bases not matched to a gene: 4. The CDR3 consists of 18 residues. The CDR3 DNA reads TGTGCCAGCAGCTTAGCGTTCGGGACTAGCGGGTCCTACAATGAGCAGTTCTTC. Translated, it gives CASSLAFGTSGSYNEQFF.

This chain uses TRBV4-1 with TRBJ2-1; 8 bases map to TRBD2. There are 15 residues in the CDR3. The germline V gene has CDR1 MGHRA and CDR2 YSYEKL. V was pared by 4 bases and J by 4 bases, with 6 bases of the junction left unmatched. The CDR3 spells CASSLDTSGYNEQFF. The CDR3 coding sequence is TGCGCCAGCAGCCTCGATACTAGCGGTTACAATGAGCAGTTCTTC.

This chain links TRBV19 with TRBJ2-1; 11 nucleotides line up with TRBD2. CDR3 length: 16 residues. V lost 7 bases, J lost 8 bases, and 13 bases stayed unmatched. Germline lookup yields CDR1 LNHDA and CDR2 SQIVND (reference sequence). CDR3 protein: CASIDNSGRARDEQFF. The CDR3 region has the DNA TGTGCCAGTATTGATAATAGCGGGAGGGCCCGGGATGAGCAGTTCTTC.

CDR3 amino acids: CATSRTTGNYGYTF. The CDR3 region has the DNA TGTGCCACCAGCAGAACGACAGGGAACTATGGCTACACCTTC. The chain couples TRBV15 to TRBJ1-2, with 7 bases fitting TRBD1. There are 14 residues in the CDR3. Trimming at V came to 2 bases and at J to 2 bases, leaving 2 bases not matched to a gene. The germline CDR1 and CDR2 sequences are LNHNV and YYDKDF (reference sequence).